Below are 8 T cell receptor beta chains sequenced from a single sample in a study of PD-1 blockade in classical Hodgkin lymphoma. Noted time point: cycle 4 day 1 (C4D1), after about 6 weeks of nivolumab. Every patient had relapsed following autologous stem cell transplantation, and cohorts differed in brentuximab vedotin exposure. Clones were read by immunoSEQ multiplex PCR, and TCRdb kept only the in-frame ones, dropping some. In the table there are roughly 90,000 clones, 75% to 85% of which are singletons. Source: peripheral blood mononuclear cells (PBMCs), taken before the fourth cycle of nivolumab. The receptors were gathered from a human donor with classical Hodgkin lymphoma.

The rearrangement uses TRBV4-1 and TRBJ2-2, with TRBD1 matching over 9 bases. The CDR3 contains 17 residues. CDR1 is MGHRA and CDR2 is YSYEKL in the germline V gene. V lost 3 bases and J lost 1; bases outside the gene matches: 6. The CDR3 loop is CASSQRQGQGNTGELFF. Here the CDR3 DNA reads TGCGCCAGCAGCCAGCGCCAGGGACAGGGGAACACCGGGGAGCTGTTTTTT.

The CDR3 loop is CSVYREGTGRPKINNEQFF. Here the CDR3 DNA reads TGCAGCGTTTATAGAGAGGGGACAGGGAGACCAAAAATCAACAATGAGCAGTTCTTC. The rearrangement joins TRBV29-1 to TRBJ2-1; 9 nucleotides align to TRBD1. Per germline, CDR1 SQVTM and CDR2 ANQGSEA. V lost 5 bases to trimming and J lost 5 bases; unmatched junction nucleotides: 22. The CDR3 loop spans 19 amino acids.

The genes are TRBV19 and TRBJ2-3; D not resolved. The CDR3 loop spans 12 amino acids. Trimming pared 4 bases from V and 6 bases from J, leaving 8 bases between. Germline V CDR1 and CDR2: LNHDA, SQIVND (reference sequence). In nucleotides, the CDR3 is TGTGCCAGTAGTAGCCAATCCGATACGCAGTATTTT. Translation: CASSSQSDTQYF.

V and J are TRBV7-2 and TRBJ1-2; D unclear. The CDR3 covers 15 residues. V was clipped by 5 bases and J by 2 bases, with 15 bases between them. Per the germline V gene, CDR1 is SGHTA and CDR2 is FQGNSA. Here the CDR3 reads CASSPTIAENYGYTF. The CDR3 DNA reads TGTGCCAGCAGCCCCACTATTGCGGAAAACTATGGCTACACCTTC.

The rearrangement uses TRBV11-3 and TRBJ1-2; 7 bases map to TRBD1. The V segment lost 3 bases and the J segment 7 bases; nucleotides outside the gene matches: 8. Germline V CDR1 and CDR2: SGHNT, YENEEA. The CDR3 is 14 residues long. The DNA of the CDR3 is TGTGCCAGCAGCTTTAGACAGGGCGGGCTTGGCTACACCTTC. Amino acid sequence: CASSFRQGGLGYTF.

The chain uses TRBV5-4 and TRBJ2-6; D is possibly TRBD2 (6 bases). Trimming stripped 4 bases from V and 0 bases from J, with 8 bases between. The CDR3 spans 15 residues. The germline gives CDR1 SGHNT, CDR2 YYREEE (reference sequence). Here the CDR3 DNA reads TGTGCCAGCAGCACCGGGGGCTCTGGGGCCAACGTCCTGACTTTC. Residues: CASSTGGSGANVLTF.

This clone was recorded once. The rearrangement joins TRBV27 to TRBJ2-3; 10 nucleotides agree with TRBD1. This CDR3 is built from 17 residues. Per germline, CDR1 MNHEY and CDR2 SMNVEV (reference sequence). V shed 5 bases and J 1 base; nucleotides not matched to a gene: 9. For the CDR3, the DNA is TGTGCCAGCAGTACGAGGACAGGGGGGTTGGGCACAGATACGCAGTATTTT. Its protein product is CASSTRTGGLGTDTQYF.

This clone appeared once. The chain is built from TRBV4-2 and TRBJ1-2, with 10 positions matching TRBD1. The germline CDR1 and CDR2 sequences are LGHNA and YNFKEQ. V lost 0 bases to trimming and J lost 7 bases; unmatched junction nucleotides: 5. The length of the CDR3 is 15 residues. The chain's CDR3 is CASSQDPGTGAGYTF. The CDR3 region has the DNA TGTGCCAGCAGCCAAGATCCCGGGACAGGGGCTGGCTACACCTTC.